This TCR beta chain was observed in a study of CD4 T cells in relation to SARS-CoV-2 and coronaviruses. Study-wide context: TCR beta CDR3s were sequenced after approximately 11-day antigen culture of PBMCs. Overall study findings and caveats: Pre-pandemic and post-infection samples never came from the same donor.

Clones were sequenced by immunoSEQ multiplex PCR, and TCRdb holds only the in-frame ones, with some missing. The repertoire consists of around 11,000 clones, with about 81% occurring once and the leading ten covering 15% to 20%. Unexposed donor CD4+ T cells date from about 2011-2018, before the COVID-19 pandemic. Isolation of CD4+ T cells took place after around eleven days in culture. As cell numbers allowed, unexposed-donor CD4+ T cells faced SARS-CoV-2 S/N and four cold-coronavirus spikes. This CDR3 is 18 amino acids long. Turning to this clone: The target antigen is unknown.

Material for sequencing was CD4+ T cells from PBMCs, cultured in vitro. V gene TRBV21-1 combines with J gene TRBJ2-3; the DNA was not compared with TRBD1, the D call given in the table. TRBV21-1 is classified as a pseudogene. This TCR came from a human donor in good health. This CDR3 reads CASRKGQGRRGRTDTQYF. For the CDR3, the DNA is TGTGCCAGCAGGAAGGGGCAGGGGCGACGAGGACGCACAGATACGCAGTATTTT.